This TCR beta chain was profiled in a study of tumor T cells in aggressive B-cell lymphoma. The J segment lost 6 bases and the V segment lost 6 bases, leaving 7 bases of the junction unmatched. The V gene's germline CDR1 is MNHNS and CDR2 SASEGT. The CDR3 extends over 15 amino acids. Repertoires were generated with immunoSEQ multiplex PCR, while TCRdb's copy carries only in-frame clones and drops some. The data hold roughly 870 clones, with approximately 90% observed a single time. The chain combines TRBV6-1 with TRBJ1-5; TRBD1 matches 11 bases. Sequenced material: tumor tissue. This TCR derives from an adult with diffuse large B cell lymphoma. CDR3 coding DNA: TGTGCCAGCAGCGGGACAGGGGGGGCGGGTCAGCCCCAGCATTTT. Its translation is CASSGTGGAGQPQHF.